The TCR beta chain under discussion was sequenced for a study of OX40 agonist ivuxolimab in advanced cancers. Background on the study: In this cohort, patients received ivuxolimab, an agonistic anti-OX40 (CD134) antibody.

With regard to this clone: Its target is not known.

Libraries were prepared by immunoSEQ multiplex PCR; TCRdb keeps only in-frame clonotypes and omits some of them. The table includes just over 30,000 clones, roughly 90% detected once. Findings and limits, study-wide: Also showing low normalized T-cell clonal expansion were some of the nonresponders.

V shed 0 bases and J 5 bases; nucleotides not matched to a gene: 10. CDR3 size: 16 residues. The germline V gene encodes CDR1 SGDLS and CDR2 YYNGEE. The gene calls are TRBV9 and TRBJ2-7, with 8 bases fitting TRBD2. The receptor comes from an adult with an advanced solid tumor such as melanoma, head and neck, liver or kidney cancer. This material consisted of CD4+ or CD8+ T cells sorted from blood, taken in a trial of the OX40 agonist ivuxolimab. CDR3 sequence (DNA): TGTGCCAGCAGCGTAGGTCGGGGGGGTGGAGTCGACGAGCAGTACTTC. Protein product: CASSVGRGGGVDEQYF. Drawing the rest from reference TRBV9 and TRBJ2-7, the complete variable domain is DSGVTQTPKHLITATGQRVTLRCSPRSGDLSVYWYQQSLDQGLQFLIQYYNGEERAKGNILERFSAQQFPDLHSELNLSSLELGDSALYFCASSVGRGGGVDEQYFGPGTRLTVT.